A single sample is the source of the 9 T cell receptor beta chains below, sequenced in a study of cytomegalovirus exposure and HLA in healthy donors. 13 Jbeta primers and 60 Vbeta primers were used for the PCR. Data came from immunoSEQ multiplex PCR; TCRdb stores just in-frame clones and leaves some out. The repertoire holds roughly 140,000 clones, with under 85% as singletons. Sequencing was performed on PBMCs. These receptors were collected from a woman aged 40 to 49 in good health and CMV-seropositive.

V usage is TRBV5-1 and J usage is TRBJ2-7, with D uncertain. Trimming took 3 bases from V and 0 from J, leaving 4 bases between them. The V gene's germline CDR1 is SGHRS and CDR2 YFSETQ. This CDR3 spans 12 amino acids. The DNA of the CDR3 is TGCGCCAGCAGCTCCCACTCCTACGAGCAGTACTTC. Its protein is CASSSHSYEQYF.

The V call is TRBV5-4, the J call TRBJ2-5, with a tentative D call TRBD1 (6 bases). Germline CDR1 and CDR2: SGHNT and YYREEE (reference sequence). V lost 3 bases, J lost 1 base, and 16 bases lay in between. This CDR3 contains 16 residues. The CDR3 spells CASSSGVGGIQETQYF. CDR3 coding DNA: TGTGCCAGCAGCTCAGGGGTGGGTGGGATCCAAGAGACCCAGTACTTC.

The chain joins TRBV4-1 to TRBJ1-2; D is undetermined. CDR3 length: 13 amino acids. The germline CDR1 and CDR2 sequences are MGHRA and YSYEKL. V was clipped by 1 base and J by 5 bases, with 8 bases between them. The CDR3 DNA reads TGCGCCAGCAGCCAAGCGGAGGGTTATGGCTACACCTTC. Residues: CASSQAEGYGYTF.

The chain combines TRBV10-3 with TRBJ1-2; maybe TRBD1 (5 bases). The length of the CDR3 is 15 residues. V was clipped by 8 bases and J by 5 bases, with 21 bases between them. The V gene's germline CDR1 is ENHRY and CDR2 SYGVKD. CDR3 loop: CAIPSGSGGEYGYTF. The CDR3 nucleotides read TGTGCCATCCCCTCCGGGTCAGGAGGGGAGTATGGCTACACCTTC.

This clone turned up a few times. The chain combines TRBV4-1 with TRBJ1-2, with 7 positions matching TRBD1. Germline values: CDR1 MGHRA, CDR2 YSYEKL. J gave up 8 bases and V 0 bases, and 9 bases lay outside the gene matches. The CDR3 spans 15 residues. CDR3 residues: CASSQDEEGARGYTF. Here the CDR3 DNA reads TGCGCCAGCAGCCAAGATGAGGAGGGGGCGAGAGGCTACACCTTC.

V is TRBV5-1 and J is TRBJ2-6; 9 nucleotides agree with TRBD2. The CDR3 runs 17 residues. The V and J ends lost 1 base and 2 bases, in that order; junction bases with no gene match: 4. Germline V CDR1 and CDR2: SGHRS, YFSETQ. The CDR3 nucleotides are TGCGCCAGCAGCTTGATAGCGGGGGACGCTGGGGCCAACGTCCTGACTTTC. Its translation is CASSLIAGDAGANVLTF. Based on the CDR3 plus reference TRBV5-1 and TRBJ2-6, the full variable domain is KAGVTQTPRYLIKTRGQQVTLSCSPISGHRSVSWYQQTPGQGLQFLFEYFSETQRNKGNFPGRFSGRQFSNSRSEMNVSTLELGDSALYLCASSLIAGDAGANVLTFGAGSRLTVL.

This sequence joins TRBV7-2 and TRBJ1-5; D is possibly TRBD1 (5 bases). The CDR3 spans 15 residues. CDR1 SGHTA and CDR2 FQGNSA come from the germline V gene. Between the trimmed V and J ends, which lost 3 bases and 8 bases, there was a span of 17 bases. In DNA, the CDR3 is TGTGCCAGCAGCTTGCAGGGTTTTGGATCAGAGCCCCAGCATTTT. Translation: CASSLQGFGSEPQHF.

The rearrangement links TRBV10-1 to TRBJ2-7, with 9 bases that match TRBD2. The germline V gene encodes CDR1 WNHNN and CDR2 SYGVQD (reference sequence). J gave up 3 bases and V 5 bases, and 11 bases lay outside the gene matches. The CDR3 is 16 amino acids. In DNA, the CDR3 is TGCGCCAGCAGTTTCCGTGCCGGGACTAGCAACTACGAGCAGTACTTC. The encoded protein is CASSFRAGTSNYEQYF.

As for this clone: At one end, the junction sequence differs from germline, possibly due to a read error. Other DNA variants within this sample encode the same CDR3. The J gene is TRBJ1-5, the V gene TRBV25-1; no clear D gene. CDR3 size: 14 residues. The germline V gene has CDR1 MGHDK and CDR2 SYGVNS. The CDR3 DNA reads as TGTGCCAGCCGTGAAGGCGGGTATAATCAGCCCCAGCATTTT. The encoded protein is CASREGGYNQPQHF.